The rows below give T cell receptor beta chains drawn from one sample of a study of cytomegalovirus exposure and HLA in healthy donors. Assay used: immunoSEQ multiplex PCR; TCRdb lists only in-frame clones, some missing. Of 70,000 or so clones listed, 80% to 90% were seen once; the top ten hold less than 2.5%. Sequencing input: PBMCs. The receptor set was obtained from a woman in her 30s in good health and CMV-seronegative. The CDR3 runs from the conserved cysteine through the conserved F or W. D genes are given only for firm matches. Part of the rows lack a size; the others show once, few, many or a class for expanded clones.

J,size,V,D,length,CDR3,DNA
TRBJ2-7,NA,TRBV7-9,NA,16,CASSLEGLLTSYEQYF,TGTGCCAGCAGCTTAGAAGGCCTACTAACCTCCTACGAGCAGTACTTC
TRBJ1-4,NA,TRBV30,NA,14,CAWSVRQTNEKLFF,TGTGCCTGGAGTGTACGACAGACTAATGAAAAACTGTTTTTT
TRBJ1-4,NA,TRBV7-2,NA,13,CASSRGRDEKLFF,TGTGCCAGCAGCAGGGGAAGGGATGAAAAACTGTTTTTT
TRBJ1-3,NA,TRBV30,NA,15,CAWNMGARAGNTIYF,TGTGCCTGGAATATGGGGGCGCGAGCTGGAAACACCATATATTTT
TRBJ2-7,NA,TRBV10-1,TRBD1,14,CASRSGGPPYEQYF,TGCGCCAGCAGATCAGGGGGCCCTCCATACGAGCAGTACTTC
TRBJ2-5,NA,TRBV5-1,TRBD2,16,CASSLASGRAEETQYF,TGCGCCAGCAGCTTGGCCAGCGGGAGGGCCGAAGAGACCCAGTACTTC
TRBJ1-1,few,TRBV28,NA,12,CASSFQGTEAFF,TGTGCCAGCAGTTTTCAGGGCACTGAAGCTTTCTTT
TRBJ2-5,NA,TRBV5-1,TRBD1,15,CASSSPAGGLETQYF,TGCGCCAGCAGCTCCCCCGCAGGGGGCCTGGAGACCCAGTACTTC
TRBJ2-3,NA,TRBV9,TRBD2,16,CASSPRGSGIGDTQYF,TGTGCCAGCAGCCCCCGGGGTAGCGGGATAGGAGATACGCAGTATTTT
TRBJ2-2,NA,TRBV19,NA,16,CASSIGGPTNTGELFF,TGTGCCAGTAGTATCGGGGGACCCACGAACACCGGGGAGCTGTTTTTT
TRBJ1-5,NA,TRBV7-9,TRBD1,16,CASSSQTGANGQPQHF,TGTGCCAGCAGCTCTCAGACAGGGGCCAACGGTCAGCCCCAGCATTTT
TRBJ2-7,NA,TRBV27,NA,13,CASSLLAGEEQYF,TGTGCCAGCAGTTTATTGGCAGGGGAAGAGCAGTACTTC
TRBJ2-5,NA,TRBV5-1,NA,15,CASSFNGAYGETQYF,TGCGCCAGCAGCTTTAATGGGGCATATGGAGAGACCCAGTACTTC
TRBJ2-2,NA,TRBV28,TRBD1,15,CASSLATGAGGELFF,TGTGCCAGCAGTTTAGCGACAGGGGCAGGCGGGGAGCTGTTTTTT
TRBJ2-3,NA,TRBV6-5,NA,14,CASSYGAGSDTQYF,TGTGCCAGCAGTTACGGGGCAGGGTCAGATACGCAGTATTTT
TRBJ2-2,NA,TRBV5-1,TRBD1,14,CASSLGQGTGELFF,TGCGCCAGCAGCTTGGGACAGGGAACCGGGGAGCTGTTTTTT
TRBJ1-5,NA,TRBV9,NA,14,CASSVGSGYQPQHF,TGTGCCAGCAGCGTAGGGTCAGGTTATCAGCCCCAGCATTTT
TRBJ1-4,few,TRBV29-1,NA,13,CSVLSGSYEKLFF,TGCAGCGTCCTCTCTGGGAGCTATGAAAAACTGTTTTTT
TRBJ2-3,NA,TRBV28,TRBD2,16,CASSLTLAGEGDTQYF,TGTGCCAGCAGTCTCACTCTAGCGGGAGAGGGAGATACGCAGTATTTT
TRBJ2-6,NA,TRBV11-3,NA,16,CASRINSGSGANVLTF,TGTGCCAGCAGGATAAATTCAGGCTCTGGGGCCAACGTCCTGACTTTC
TRBJ1-1,once,TRBV7-9,NA,14,CASTGDSEWTEAFF,TGTGCCAGCACCGGAGACAGCGAGTGGACTGAAGCTTTCTTT
TRBJ1-2,NA,TRBV4-1,TRBD1,20,CASSQGLRFGQGAGGYGYTF,TGCGCCAGCAGCCAAGGGCTCAGATTCGGACAGGGGGCCGGTGGCTATGGCTACACCTTC
TRBJ2-7,NA,TRBV7-8,TRBD2,14,CASSLKLAGALQYF,TGTGCCAGCAGCCTCAAACTAGCGGGAGCATTACAGTACTTC
TRBJ1-5,NA,TRBV10-3,NA,14,CAIRLDSANQPQHF,TGTGCCATCAGACTGGACAGCGCTAATCAGCCCCAGCATTTT
TRBJ2-7,NA,TRBV6-6,TRBD1,13,CASGRTGRHEQYF,TGTGCCAGCGGGAGGACAGGGCGCCACGAGCAGTACTTC
TRBJ2-1,NA,TRBV29-1,NA,10,CSVAAGEQFF,TGCAGCGTTGCTGCAGGTGAGCAGTTCTTC
TRBJ2-5,NA,TRBV2,TRBD2,13,CASSAGREETQYF,TGTGCCAGCAGTGCGGGGAGGGAAGAGACCCAGTACTTC
TRBJ2-7,NA,TRBV28,TRBD1,16,CASSLDGTGNRYEQYF,TGTGCCAGCAGTTTAGACGGGACAGGGAATCGCTACGAGCAGTACTTC
TRBJ2-7,NA,TRBV5-4,TRBD2,15,CASSLSSGSIYEQYF,TGTGCCAGCAGCTTGTCTAGCGGGAGTATATACGAGCAGTACTTC
TRBJ2-2,NA,TRBV7-8,NA,15,CASSLVSANTGELFF,TGTGCCAGCAGCTTAGTTTCGGCGAACACCGGGGAGCTGTTTTTT
TRBJ2-2,NA,TRBV6-5,NA,13,CASREANTGELFF,TGTGCCAGCAGGGAGGCCAACACCGGGGAGCTGTTTTTT
TRBJ1-1,NA,TRBV7-2,TRBD1,14,CASSLETGVTEAFF,TGTGCCAGCAGCTTAGAGACAGGGGTTACTGAAGCTTTCTTT
TRBJ2-2,NA,TRBV28,TRBD2,16,CASSYLAGGPIGELFF,TGTGCCAGCAGTTATCTCGCGGGAGGGCCGATCGGGGAGCTGTTTTTT
TRBJ1-3,NA,TRBV11-2,TRBD1,19,CASSLILTGQGSSGNTIYF,TGTGCCAGCAGTCTTATCTTGACGGGACAGGGGAGCTCTGGAAACACCATATATTTT
TRBJ2-7,NA,TRBV4-3,TRBD2,15,CASSQGTSGRYEQYF,TGCGCCAGCAGCCAAGGGACTAGCGGGAGGTACGAGCAGTACTTC